This passage covers 26 T cell receptor beta chains from one sample sequenced in a study of cytomegalovirus exposure and HLA in healthy donors. The repertoire was sequenced with immunoSEQ multiplex PCR; TCRdb's copy has only in-frame clones and lacks some. The sample shows about 200,000 clones, roughly 91% of them seen only once. Sequencing used PBMCs. These receptors originate from a woman aged 18-29 years in good health and CMV-seropositive.

This clone was picked up one time. The rearrangement joins TRBV13 to TRBJ2-1; D call uncertain. Germline loops: CDR1 PRHDT, CDR2 FYEKMQ (reference sequence). The CDR3 contains 12 residues. With 4 bases removed from V and 3 bases from J, the gap between germline ends came to 4 bases. The CDR3 loop reads CASSSDYNEQFF. CDR3 in DNA: TGTGCCAGCAGCTCAGACTACAATGAGCAGTTCTTC.

The chain employs TRBV27 and TRBJ2-1; possible D gene TRBD2, 6 bases. Trimming cost V 3 bases and J 0 bases, with 9 bases left between them. The CDR3 totals 15 residues. Germline V gene lookup returns CDR1 MNHEY and CDR2 SMNVEV (reference sequence). The CDR3: CASSFDGSSYNEQFF. CDR3 DNA sequence: TGTGCCAGCAGTTTCGACGGGAGCTCCTACAATGAGCAGTTCTTC.

The chain combines TRBV5-1 with TRBJ2-7, with D possibly TRBD2 on 8 matching bases. Trimming left V 3 bases short and J 9 bases short, with 22 bases between. The V gene's germline CDR1 is SGHRS and CDR2 YFSETQ. The CDR3 is 15 residues long. The CDR3 nucleotides are TGCGCCAGCAGCTCCGGGGGGGACAGCAACGTAGGGCAGTACTTC. As protein: CASSSGGDSNVGQYF.

The V call is TRBV30, the J call TRBJ2-7; a weak D match, TRBD1 (5 bases). The germline V gene has CDR1 GTSNPN and CDR2 SVGIG (reference sequence). The CDR3 sequence is 16 residues long. V was pared by 1 base and J by 2 bases, with 18 bases between. CDR3 sequence: CAWSDLDRQNTYEQYF. CDR3 nucleotide sequence: TGTGCCTGGAGTGACCTCGACAGACAGAACACCTACGAGCAGTACTTC.

This chain uses TRBV7-9 with TRBJ2-1, with 8 bases that match TRBD2. Germline lookup yields CDR1 SEHNR and CDR2 FQNEAQ (reference sequence). CDR3 size: 15 residues. V lost 6 bases to trimming and J lost 7 bases; unmatched junction nucleotides: 11. The CDR3 DNA reads as TGTGCCAGCAGGAGGGCGGGGGGCGGTGGGAATGAGCAGTTCTTC. Encoded protein: CASRRAGGGGNEQFF.

The chain joins TRBV10-3 to TRBJ1-1; tentative D call: TRBD1 (5 bases). Germline CDR1 ENHRY, CDR2 SYGVKD. There are 13 residues in the CDR3. V dropped 4 bases and J dropped 5 bases, with 11 bases sitting between them. In nucleotides, the CDR3 is TGTGCCATCAGTGCCCTCAGGGAAACTGAAGCTTTCTTT. Translation gives CAISALRETEAFF.

This chain links TRBV27 with TRBJ2-2; 8 bases are a match to TRBD1. Unmatched junction bases numbered 6, after V lost 6 bases and J lost 6 bases. Germline CDR1 and CDR2: MNHEY and SMNVEV (reference sequence). This CDR3 has 14 amino acids. The DNA for the CDR3 is TGTGCCAGCAGGACAGGGGCTCCTGCCGGGGAGCTGTTTTTT. Amino acid sequence: CASRTGAPAGELFF.

This clone was detected only a few times. The chain uses TRBV30 and TRBJ2-7, with unresolved D. V was shortened by 4 bases and J by 11 bases, with 15 bases between the two germline ends. The CDR3 length is 11 residues. Germline V CDR1 and CDR2: GTSNPN, SVGIG (reference sequence). CDR3 DNA: TGTGCCTGGACTACAGTGGCCCCGGAGTACTTC. Translation gives CAWTTVAPEYF.

This chain joins TRBV2 and TRBJ1-1; a weak D match, TRBD1 (5 bases). Trimming took 1 base from V and 1 from J, leaving 7 bases between them. CDR1 and CDR2 (germline): SNHLY, FYNNEI. The CDR3 contains 14 residues. The CDR3 DNA is TGTGCCAGCAGTGAAGACAGGTGGAACACTGAAGCTTTCTTT. It translates to CASSEDRWNTEAFF.

The J gene is TRBJ2-7, the V gene TRBV15, with 7 bases identical to TRBD1. This CDR3 has 19 residues. With 3 bases clipped from V and 4 bases from J, the junction kept 21 bases outside the gene matches. From germline, CDR1 is LNHNV and CDR2 YYDKDF (reference sequence). CDR3 coding DNA: TGTGCCACCAGCAGGGGTCCCTTCTCCCTGACAGGGAGAGTGTACGAGCAGTACTTC. Translating gives CATSRGPFSLTGRVYEQYF.

The chain carries TRBV4-1 and TRBJ2-1; TRBD2 is a possible D gene (5 bases). CDR3 length: 15 amino acids. Deletions cut 1 base from V and 7 bases from J, with 14 bases between. Germline-derived CDR1 and CDR2 are MGHRA and YSYEKL. This CDR3 reads CASSQVSGGLNEQFF. CDR3 DNA: TGCGCCAGCAGCCAAGTCAGCGGCGGACTGAATGAGCAGTTCTTC.

Here the CDR3 DNA reads TGTGCCAGCAGCCGAGACAGGGGTCAATACGAGCAGTACTTC. Amino acid sequence: CASSRDRGQYEQYF. The chain links TRBV5-5 to TRBJ2-7; 8 positions match TRBD1. J lost 4 bases, V lost 4 bases, and 7 bases had no gene match. There are 14 residues in the CDR3. CDR1 and CDR2 (germline): SGHKS, YYEKEE (reference sequence).

The V gene is TRBV11-1, the J gene TRBJ2-7, with 9 bases aligning to TRBD2. The CDR3 runs to 14 residues. The germline V gene has CDR1 SGHAT and CDR2 FQDESV (reference sequence). The trim removed 1 base at V and 6 bases at J, leaving 4 bases unmatched. CDR3 region: CASSLGTSVFEQYF. The CDR3 nucleotides read TGTGCCAGCAGCTTAGGGACTAGCGTGTTCGAGCAGTACTTC. The variable domain in full, with the rest retrieved from reference TRBV11-1 and TRBJ2-7, is EAEVAQSPRYKITEKSQAVAFWCDPISGHATLYWYRQILGQGPELLVQFQDESVVDDSQLPKDRFSAERLKGVDSTLKIQPAELGDSAMYLCASSLGTSVFEQYFGPGTRLTVT.

V usage is TRBV29-1 and J usage is TRBJ1-2; 7 bases align to TRBD1. With 3 bases clipped from V and 4 bases from J, the junction kept 11 bases outside the gene matches. The length of the CDR3 is 15 residues. Germline lookup yields CDR1 SQVTM and CDR2 ANQGSEA. This chain's CDR3 is CSVDPDRPNLYGYTF. CDR3 bases: TGCAGCGTTGACCCGGACAGGCCAAACCTCTATGGCTACACCTTC.

The chain uses TRBV7-7 and TRBJ2-1; D possibly corresponds to TRBD1 (6 bases). Trimming shortened V by 5 bases and J by 8 bases, and 25 bases separated the two germline ends. Germline assignment: CDR1 SSHAT and CDR2 FNYEAQ (reference sequence). The CDR3 loop spans 17 amino acids. In nucleotides, the CDR3 is TGTGCCAGCAGCGTAAACGAAGGGGGAGTCAAGGTAGATGAGCAGTTCTTC. Its protein product is CASSVNEGGVKVDEQFF.

The chain links TRBV9 to TRBJ2-7; tentatively, D is TRBD2 (7 bases). Germline V gene data show CDR1 as SGDLS and CDR2 as YYNGEE. The CDR3 covers 15 residues. V shed 4 bases and J shed 0 bases, with 14 bases lying between them. In DNA form, the CDR3 reads TGTGCCAGCAGCAAAGGCGGGGGCTACTCCTACGAGCAGTACTTC. This encodes CASSKGGGYSYEQYF.

The CDR3 reads CASRGTGGLQPQHF. The CDR3 DNA is TGTGCCAGCAGGGGGACAGGGGGCCTTCAGCCCCAGCATTTT. The chain joins TRBV2 to TRBJ1-5, with 12 nucleotides matching TRBD1. The CDR3 consists of 14 residues. The trim removed 6 bases at V and 6 bases at J, leaving 3 bases unmatched. Germline V gives CDR1 SNHLY, CDR2 FYNNEI.

About this clone itself: This sample includes further DNA sequences coding for the same CDR3. The chain has TRBV6-5 and TRBJ2-1; D is unclear. This CDR3 is 11 amino acids long. Trimming cost V 6 bases and J 7 bases, with 7 bases left between them. Germline V gene sequence: CDR1 MNHEY, CDR2 SVGAGI. CDR3 nucleotide sequence: TGTGCCAGCAGGACTTTGAATGAGCAGTTCTTC. It is translated as CASRTLNEQFF.

This chain links TRBV29-1 with TRBJ1-3; no definite D call. V was pared by 3 bases and J by 0 bases, with 6 bases between. The CDR3 extends over 13 amino acids. Germline assignment: CDR1 SQVTM and CDR2 ANQGSEA. CDR3 bases: TGCAGCGTTGAGATGAGCTCTGGAAACACCATATATTTT. This sequence encodes CSVEMSSGNTIYF.

The chain employs TRBV27 and TRBJ2-2; D is undetermined. This CDR3 contains 14 residues. Germline assignment: CDR1 MNHEY and CDR2 SMNVEV (reference sequence). V was clipped by 9 bases and J by 0 bases, with 11 bases between them. The CDR3 DNA follows: TGTGCCAGGAGAGTTTTTTCGAACACCGGGGAGCTGTTTTTT. As protein: CARRVFSNTGELFF.

The gene calls are TRBV28 and TRBJ1-4, with a possible D match to TRBD1 (6 bases). Germline CDR1 MDHEN, CDR2 SYDVKM. This CDR3 is built from 17 residues. Trimming removed 4 bases from V and 7 bases from J, with 22 bases in between. The CDR3 is CASSSPLWGRGGEKLFF. CDR3 sequence (DNA): TGTGCCAGCAGTTCCCCCCTTTGGGGGCGGGGGGGTGAAAAACTGTTTTTT.

In nucleotides, the CDR3 is TGTGCCAGCGACGGGGAAAATCAGCCCCAGCATTTT. Translation: CASDGENQPQHF. This rearrangement joins TRBV7-9 to TRBJ1-5, with D unresolved. V was shortened by 8 bases and J by 4 bases, with 9 bases between the two germline ends. In germline, CDR1 is SEHNR, CDR2 FQNEAQ (reference sequence). This CDR3 is 12 amino acids long.

This clone was observed once. The rearrangement uses TRBV2 and TRBJ2-7; 8 nucleotides match TRBD1. The CDR3 is 12 amino acids. Germline loops: CDR1 SNHLY, CDR2 FYNNEI. With V trimmed by 7 bases and J by 2 bases, 1 base remained unmatched. CDR3 amino acids: CASTTGAYEQYF. The CDR3 DNA is TGTGCCAGCACGACAGGGGCCTACGAGCAGTACTTC.

The chain links TRBV11-1 to TRBJ1-1; 7 nucleotides line up with TRBD1. J gave up 5 bases and V 5 bases, and 8 bases lay outside the gene matches. This CDR3 region has 14 residues. Germline-derived CDR1 and CDR2 are SGHAT and FQDESV (reference sequence). Written as DNA, the CDR3 is TGTGCCAGCAGCACCGACAGGGCAGTGACTGAAGCTTTCTTT. Residues: CASSTDRAVTEAFF.

The table lists this clone with a few counts. The gene calls are TRBV5-1 and TRBJ1-1; D call uncertain. Looked up from germline, CDR1 is SGHRS and CDR2 is YFSETQ. CDR3 length: 11 residues. Trimming removed 7 bases from V and 1 base from J, with 5 bases in between. The CDR3 DNA reads TGCGCCAGCGCACAGAACACTGAAGCTTTCTTT. This gives the protein CASAQNTEAFF.

The chain uses TRBV6-1 and TRBJ2-1, with 8 bases that match TRBD1. The CDR3 consists of 15 residues. Germline loops: CDR1 MNHNS, CDR2 SASEGT. Losses at the gene ends were 2 bases for V and 4 bases for J; bases not matched to a gene: 4. The CDR3 spells CASSEHRGAYNEQFF. The CDR3 DNA reads as TGTGCCAGCAGTGAACACAGGGGGGCATACAATGAGCAGTTCTTC.